The 16 T cell receptor beta chains listed next were all sequenced from one sample in a study of beta chain features in type 1 diabetes. Study-level results: The study found moderately but significantly shorter TCRB CDR3s in all four CD4+ subsets of Type 1 diabetes patients.

Sequenced material consisted of expressed TCRB transcripts (all of the isolated RNA was reverse transcribed). TCRdb keeps only in-frame clones here, not all; method: immunoSEQ multiplex PCR. The data hold under 300,000 clones, with approximately 14% observed a single time. For these TCRs, the target antigens are not known. Input material: naive CD4+ T cells from blood. The receptor set was obtained from a man in his thirties or forties with type 1 diabetes.

This clone turned up a few times. The rearrangement links TRBV19 to TRBJ2-7, with TRBD2 matching 11 bases. Germline V CDR1 and CDR2: LNHDA, SQIVND (reference sequence). The V gene end was trimmed by 6 bases and the J gene end by 5 bases; junction bases not matched to a gene: 21. The CDR3 totals 19 residues. CDR3 sequence reads: CASSREVMLSGGALNEQYF. CDR3 sequence (DNA): TGTGCCAGTAGCCGTGAGGTGATGCTTAGCGGGGGGGCCTTAAACGAGCAGTACTTC.

This rearrangement joins TRBV4-1 to TRBJ2-5, with D perhaps matching TRBD1 (5 bases). V shed 4 bases and J shed 5 bases, with 14 bases lying between them. CDR1 and CDR2 from the germline V gene are MGHRA and YSYEKL. This CDR3 region has 14 residues. DNA for the CDR3: TGCGCCAGCAGCCTGTTGTCAGGGCTCGAGACCCAGTACTTC. Translating gives CASSLLSGLETQYF.

This clone occurred a few times. The V and J genes are TRBV2 and TRBJ2-1; no clear D gene. V dropped 6 bases and J dropped 0 bases, with 12 bases sitting between them. Per germline, CDR1 SNHLY and CDR2 FYNNEI. The CDR3 totals 15 residues. CDR3 sequence (DNA): TGTGCCAGCAGAGCATTGTACCTCTCCTACAATGAGCAGTTCTTC. This translates into CASRALYLSYNEQFF.

V gene TRBV5-1 combines with J gene TRBJ2-7, with TRBD1 matching 8 bases. CDR3 length equals 15 residues. The germline gives CDR1 SGHRS, CDR2 YFSETQ. V was pared by 1 base and J by 5 bases, with 8 bases of the junction left unmatched. The CDR3 bases are TGCGCCAGCAGCTTGAGTGGACAGGGTATCAACGAGCAGTACTTC. Amino acid sequence: CASSLSGQGINEQYF. Combining the CDR3 with reference TRBV5-1 and TRBJ2-7 gives the whole variable domain KAGVTQTPRYLIKTRGQQVTLSCSPISGHRSVSWYQQTPGQGLQFLFEYFSETQRNKGNFPGRFSGRQFSNSRSEMNVSTLELGDSALYLCASSLSGQGINEQYFGPGTRLTVT.

This clone was seen only a few times. The gene calls are TRBV6-5 and TRBJ1-1; D is unresolved. The CDR3 runs 14 residues. The ends were cut back, 4 bases at V and 0 bases at J, with 9 bases in the middle. Germline loops: CDR1 MNHEY, CDR2 SVGAGI. The CDR3 region is CASSLNSLNTEAFF. The CDR3 DNA reads as TGTGCCAGCAGTTTGAACAGCTTGAACACTGAAGCTTTCTTT.

A few counts support this clone. J is TRBJ2-7 and V is TRBV6-6; 8 bases align to TRBD1. Germline V gives CDR1 MNHNY, CDR2 SVGAGI (reference sequence). The CDR3 length is 14 residues. The V gene end was trimmed by 8 bases and the J gene end by 5 bases; junction bases not matched to a gene: 11. This CDR3 reads CASAPTGAIDEQYF. In DNA form, the CDR3 reads TGTGCCAGCGCCCCGACAGGGGCTATCGACGAGCAGTACTTC.

The chain uses TRBV11-2 and TRBJ2-1; D perhaps matches TRBD2 (5 bases). The CDR3 is made up of 15 amino acids. V lost 5 bases and J 8 bases, leaving 19 bases between the germline ends. The germline CDR1 and CDR2 sequences are SGHAT and FQNNGV. CDR3 protein: CASSPRLASRDEQFF. CDR3 sequence (DNA): TGTGCCAGCAGCCCGCGTTTGGCTAGCCGGGATGAGCAGTTCTTC.

The rearrangement uses TRBV4-2 and TRBJ2-1, with a possible D match to TRBD2 (6 bases). This CDR3 has 15 amino acids. Germline CDR1 LGHNA, CDR2 YNFKEQ. V gave up 1 base and J gave up 9 bases, with 16 bases separating them. In nucleotides, the CDR3 is TGTGCCAGCAGCCAAGCATCCACCGTGGGGGGTGAGCAGTTCTTC. Residues: CASSQASTVGGEQFF.

The genes are TRBV5-1 and TRBJ2-3; D remains ambiguous. V was trimmed by 0 bases and J by 1 base, leaving 12 bases between them. CDR1 SGHRS and CDR2 YFSETQ come from the germline V gene. The CDR3 covers 16 residues. The CDR3 sequence: CASSLVLGSGTDTQYF. DNA of the CDR3: TGCGCCAGCAGCTTGGTTCTCGGGTCAGGCACAGATACGCAGTATTTT.

A few counts support this clone. The genes are TRBV30 and TRBJ1-1, with unresolved D. The length of the CDR3 is 15 residues. V lost 0 bases, J lost 4 bases, and 15 bases lay in between. Germline V lookup: CDR1 GTSNPN, CDR2 SVGIG (reference sequence). The CDR3 DNA follows: TGTGCCTGGAGTGTACGCTTAGGGAGTTTCACTGAAGCTTTCTTT. Translating it yields CAWSVRLGSFTEAFF.

A few counts support this clone. The chain links TRBV11-2 to TRBJ2-4; D gene ambiguous. The CDR3 runs 13 residues. Germline values: CDR1 SGHAT, CDR2 FQNNGV. Trimming shortened V by 5 bases and J by 5 bases, and 10 bases separated the two germline ends. The chain's CDR3 is CASSLLPENIQYF. The CDR3, as DNA: TGTGCCAGCAGCCTCCTACCCGAAAACATTCAGTACTTC.

This clone has a handful of counts. V gene TRBV29-1 combines with J gene TRBJ1-1; TRBD1 matches at 11 bases. The CDR3 runs 14 residues. Germline CDR1 reads SQVTM; CDR2 reads ANQGSEA. The V segment lost 5 bases and the J segment 5 bases; nucleotides outside the gene matches: 7. CDR3 sequence: CSVPGTGGGTEAFF. The CDR3 nucleotides read TGCAGCGTTCCCGGGACAGGGGGAGGAACTGAAGCTTTCTTT.

This clone was observed a few times. This chain joins TRBV2 and TRBJ2-1; 9 nucleotides line up with TRBD1. This CDR3 has 15 residues. Trimming at V came to 6 bases and at J to 1 base, leaving 4 bases not matched to a gene. Germline V CDR1 and CDR2: SNHLY, FYNNEI. The CDR3 is CASRADRGSYNEQFF. CDR3 coding DNA: TGTGCCAGCAGGGCAGACAGGGGGTCCTACAATGAGCAGTTCTTC. Together with reference TRBV2 and TRBJ2-1, the CDR3 gives the full variable domain: EPEVTQTPSHQVTQMGQEVILRCVPISNHLYFYWYRQILGQKVEFLVSFYNNEISEKSEIFDDQFSVERPDGSNFTLKIRSTKLEDSAMYFCASRADRGSYNEQFFGPGTRLTVL.

This clone was counted only a few times. The chain carries TRBV7-9 and TRBJ1-1; the D is unclear. This CDR3 has 12 residues. V was shortened by 6 bases and J by 1 base, with 6 bases between the two germline ends. Germline CDR1 and CDR2: SEHNR and FQNEAQ (reference sequence). The chain's CDR3 is CASRRENTEAFF. DNA of the CDR3: TGTGCCAGCAGGAGGGAGAACACTGAAGCTTTCTTT.

J is TRBJ2-7 and V is TRBV10-3; 7 nucleotides line up with TRBD1. Germline trimming cut 3 bases from V and 6 bases from J; bases unmatched to any gene: 11. The CDR3 spans 15 residues. Germline V CDR1 and CDR2: ENHRY, SYGVKD. The CDR3 region is CAISEREQGKGEQYF. CDR3 nucleotide sequence: TGTGCCATCAGTGAAAGGGAACAGGGGAAAGGCGAGCAGTACTTC.

The chain couples TRBV5-1 to TRBJ2-5, with TRBD2 identical over 15 bases. J was trimmed by 5 bases and V by 0 bases; bases with no gene match: 5. The CDR3 contains 17 residues. Germline CDR1 SGHRS, CDR2 YFSETQ. CDR3 region: CASSLAGTSGRRETQYF. The CDR3 DNA reads TGCGCCAGCAGCTTGGCCGGGACTAGCGGGAGGAGGGAGACCCAGTACTTC.